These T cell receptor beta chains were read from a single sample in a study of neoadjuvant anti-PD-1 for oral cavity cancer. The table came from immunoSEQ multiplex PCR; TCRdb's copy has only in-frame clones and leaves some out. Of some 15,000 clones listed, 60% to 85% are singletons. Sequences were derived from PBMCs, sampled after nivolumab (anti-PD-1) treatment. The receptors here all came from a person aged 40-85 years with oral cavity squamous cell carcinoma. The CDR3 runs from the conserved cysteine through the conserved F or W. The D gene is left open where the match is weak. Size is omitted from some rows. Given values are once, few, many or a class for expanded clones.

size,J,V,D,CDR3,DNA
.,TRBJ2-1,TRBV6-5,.,CASRSWLRNEQFF,TGTGCCAGCAGGAGCTGGCTCCGCAATGAGCAGTTCTTC
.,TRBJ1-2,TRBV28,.,CASSFGPWGYTF,TGTGCCAGCAGTTTTGGGCCTTGGGGCTACACCTTC
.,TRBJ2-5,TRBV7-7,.,CASSQTGTSWGTQYF,TGTGCTAGCAGCCAGACCGGGACAAGTTGGGGGACCCAGTACTTC
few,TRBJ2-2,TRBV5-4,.,CASSSGGANTGELFF,TGTGCCAGCAGCTCCGGTGGGGCGAACACCGGGGAGCTGTTTTTT
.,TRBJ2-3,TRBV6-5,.,CASSFGDLTDTQYF,TGTGCCAGCAGTTTTGGCGACCTCACAGATACGCAGTATTTT
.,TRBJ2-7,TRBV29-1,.,CSVGASNGQYF,TGCAGCGTTGGCGCCTCTAACGGGCAGTACTTC
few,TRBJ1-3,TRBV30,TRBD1,CAWSVLGQATPGNTIYF,TGTGCCTGGAGTGTACTGGGACAGGCGACCCCTGGAAACACCATATATTTT
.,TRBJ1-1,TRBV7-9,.,CASSLGGGRWDPEAFF,TGTGCCAGCAGCTTAGGTGGCGGCAGGTGGGATCCTGAAGCTTTCTTT
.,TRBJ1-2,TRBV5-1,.,CASSLALDGTYGYTF,TGCGCCAGCAGCCTGGCGTTAGACGGGACCTATGGCTACACCTTC
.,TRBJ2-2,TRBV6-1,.,CASSEAAWARVNTGELFF,TGTGCCAGCAGTGAAGCGGCCTGGGCGAGGGTGAATACCGGGGAGCTGTTTTTT
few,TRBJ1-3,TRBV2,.,CASNREGSGNTIYF,TGTGCCAGCAACCGGGAGGGTTCTGGAAACACCATATATTTT
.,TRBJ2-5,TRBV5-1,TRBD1,CASRPKPGQGPSTTHQETQYF,TGCGCCAGCCGACCGAAACCAGGACAGGGTCCATCGACCACCCACCAAGAGACCCAGTACTTC
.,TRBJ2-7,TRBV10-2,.,CASRAHSIEQYF,TGCGCCAGCAGAGCCCATAGCATCGAGCAGTACTTC
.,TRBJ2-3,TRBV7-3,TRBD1,CASSPAWDRAADTQYF,TGTGCCAGCAGCCCGGCATGGGACAGGGCCGCAGATACGCAGTATTTT
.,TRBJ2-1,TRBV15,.,CATSRARGEQFF,TGTGCCACCAGCAGAGCGCGTGGTGAGCAGTTCTTC
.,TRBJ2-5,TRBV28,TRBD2,CASSISGTSKTETQYF,TGTGCCAGCAGTATCTCCGGGACTAGCAAAACAGAGACCCAGTACTTC
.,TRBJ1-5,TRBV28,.,CASSFWQADSNQPQHF,TGTGCCAGCAGTTTTTGGCAGGCCGATAGCAATCAGCCCCAGCATTTT
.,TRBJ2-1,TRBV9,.,CASSVGQLGMAQFF,TGTGCCAGCAGCGTAGGGCAACTAGGAATGGCGCAGTTCTTC
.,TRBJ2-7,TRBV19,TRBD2,CASSTGLAGRGEQYF,TGTGCCAGTAGTACCGGACTAGCGGGAAGGGGGGAGCAGTACTTC
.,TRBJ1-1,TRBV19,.,CASIQSFMNTEAFF,TGTGCCAGTATCCAAAGTTTTATGAACACTGAAGCTTTCTTT
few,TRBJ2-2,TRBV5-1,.,CASSPFAAGELFF,TGCGCCAGCAGCCCATTTGCGGCCGGGGAGCTGTTTTTT
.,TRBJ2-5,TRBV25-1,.,CASSRAQETQYF,TGTGCCAGCAGTCGGGCCCAAGAGACCCAGTACTTC
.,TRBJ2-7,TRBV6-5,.,CASSLTGLSYEQYF,TGTGCCAGCAGTTTAACGGGACTCTCCTACGAGCAGTACTTC
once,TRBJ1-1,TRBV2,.,CASSEQAGTEAFF,TGTGCCAGCAGTGAACAGGCTGGCACTGAAGCTTTCTTT
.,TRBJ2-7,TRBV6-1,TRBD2,CASSPGGAYGEQYF,TGTGCCAGCAGCCCGGGGGGGGCTTACGGCGAGCAGTACTTC
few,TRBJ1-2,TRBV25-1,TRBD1,CASSGQGLYGYTF,TGTGCCAGCAGTGGACAGGGGCTCTATGGCTACACCTTC
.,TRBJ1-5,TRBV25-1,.,CASTESGNDQPQHF,TGTGCCAGCACTGAGAGTGGGAACGATCAGCCCCAGCATTTT
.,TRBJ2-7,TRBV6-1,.,CANRAGDRVVGEQYF,TGTGCCAACCGAGCGGGGGACAGGGTCGTCGGCGAGCAGTACTTC
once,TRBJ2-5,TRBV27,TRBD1,CASSLYRTGGSETQYF,TGTGCCAGCAGTTTGTATCGGACAGGGGGCTCGGAGACCCAGTACTTC
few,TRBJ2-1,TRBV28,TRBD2,CASSLIVSGSLDDEQFF,TGTGCCAGCAGTTTAATTGTTAGCGGGAGTTTAGATGATGAGCAGTTCTTC
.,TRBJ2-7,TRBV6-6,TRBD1,CASINLPTGNYEQYF,TGTGCCAGCATCAACCTGCCGACAGGGAACTACGAGCAGTACTTC
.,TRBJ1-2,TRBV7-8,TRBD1,CASSFYTGGLGGYTF,TGTGCCAGCAGCTTCTACACAGGGGGCTTAGGTGGCTACACCTTC
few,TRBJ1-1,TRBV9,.,CASSVEGVSTEAFF,TGTGCCAGCAGCGTAGAGGGGGTAAGCACTGAAGCTTTCTTT
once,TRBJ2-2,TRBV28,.,CASSFYRTGELFF,TGTGCCAGCAGTTTTTACAGAACCGGGGAGCTGTTTTTT
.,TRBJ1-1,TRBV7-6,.,CASSLGPDNTEAFF,TGTGCCAGCAGCTTAGGCCCGGATAATACTGAAGCTTTCTTT
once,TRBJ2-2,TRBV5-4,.,CASSLGQTTGELFF,TGTGCCAGCAGCTTGGGACAAACGACCGGGGAGCTGTTTTTT
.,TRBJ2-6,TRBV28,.,CASRLAGANVLTF,TGTGCCAGCAGATTGGCCGGGGCCAACGTCCTGACTTTC